This T cell receptor beta chain came from a study of T-cell memory formation after mild COVID-19 (dated by TCRdb to the early 2020s). The study in broad terms: TCR sequence clusters from the two donors were largely donor specific. T-cell clones expanding and contracting after mild COVID-19 in a couple of donors were tracked by longitudinal TCRalpha and TCRbeta repertoire sequencing. Two young, previously healthy adult volunteers made up the cohort, one male and one female.

This sample was sequenced with an Illumina NovaSeq 6000. cDNA libraries for TCRalpha and TCRbeta were prepared by 5'RACE using constant-segment primers, with sample barcodes and unique molecular identifiers added. Trizol reagent was used to extract RNA from every sample. Library amplification was performed in two PCR steps, and a second sample barcode and Illumina TruSeq adapters were introduced in the second step. The libraries were sequenced on an Illumina NovaSeq using 2 x 150 bp paired-end reads. Per the original workflow: With migec v1.2.7, reads were demultiplexed and then collapsed into UMI-guided consensus sequences. Using mixcr v2.1.11, UMI consensuses were aligned to TRA and TRB V and J templates and then assembled into clonotypes. Clonotypes were classified as expanded or contracted when called significant by both edgeR and NoisET, with noise models trained on biological replicates. For edgeR calls, the cutoffs were a false discovery rate-adjusted p below 0.01 and a log2 fold-change threshold of 1. As an exploratory analysis of dynamics, max-normalized trajectories of the 1000 most abundant clonotypes were examined by PCA with hierarchical clustering. Separately sequenced CD4+ and CD8+ repertoires were used to assign the CD4 or CD8 phenotype of responding clones. The public reads were quality trimmed at Q25 with fastp and then assembled into clones with MiXCR by TCRdb, keeping productive beta chains. Each CDR3 protein gets just one entry, which takes the most common genes and DNA from the rows behind it. Clone size and V and J calls follow TCRdb, not the original study. This sample has roughly 560,000 distinct CDR3 sequences in its table, and about 20% of those were observed once. Approximately 12% of the sample lies in the top ten.

Points the paper makes about the study in general: SARS-CoV-2 specificity was not confirmed for the second-wave clones peaking on day 37. Contracting CD4+ clones turned up mainly in the CM and EM memory subsets, whereas EMRA was where CD8+ clones were enriched. Balanced CD4/CD8 phenotypes were observed for clones contracting from day 15 to 85, whereas a bias towards CD4+ was observed for a second wave of clones expanding from day 15 to 37. The study included only a couple of mild cases, and larger cohorts that include severe cases with pre-infection samples were judged to be necessary. The detection of some responding clones in pre-infection memory suggests that pre-existing cross-reactive memory T cells joined the SARS-CoV-2 response.

V is pared back by 1 base and J by 3 bases, with 6 bases lying between the germline termini. The CDR3, cysteine through phenylalanine, is 14 amino acids long. Solely the CDR3 DNA is kept, with 42 bases framed from the first base. Per the germline V gene, SGHVS is the CDR1 and FQNEAQ is the CDR2. This clonotype was found a few times. It lacks a known antigen. Nothing much larger sits one base from this clone, and base qualities are not available. Ficoll-Paque density gradient centrifugation was the method used to isolate PBMCs. The source is an adult woman who had mild COVID-19 (a few samples of this study predate the infection). The sample titles of this study are shuffled in the database, so cell type and time point are left out; the donor was told from shared clones. The V gene is TRBV7-8 and the J gene is TRBJ1-4; the D gene is not confidently resolved. The sample comprised PBMCs or a T cell subset sorted from them (not recorded which). Here is the DNA: TGTGCCAGCAGCTTAGAACACGCTAATGAAAAACTGTTTTTT. It codes for CASSLEHANEKLFF.